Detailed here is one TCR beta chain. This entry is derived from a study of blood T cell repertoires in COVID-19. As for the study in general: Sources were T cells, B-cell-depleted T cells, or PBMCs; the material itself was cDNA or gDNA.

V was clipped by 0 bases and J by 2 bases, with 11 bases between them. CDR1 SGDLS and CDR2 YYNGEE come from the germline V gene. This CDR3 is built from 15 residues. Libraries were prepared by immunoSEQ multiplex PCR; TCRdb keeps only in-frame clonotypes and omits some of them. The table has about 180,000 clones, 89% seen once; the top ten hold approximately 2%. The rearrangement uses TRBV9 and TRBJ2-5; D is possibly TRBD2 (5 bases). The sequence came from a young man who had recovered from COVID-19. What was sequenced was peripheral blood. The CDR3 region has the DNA TGTGCCAGCAGCGTAGCTCTGAGCGGACAAGAGACCCAGTACTTC. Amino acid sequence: CASSVALSGQETQYF.